The 18 T cell receptor beta chains below all came from one sample that was sequenced in a study of cytomegalovirus exposure and HLA in healthy donors (TCRdb year 2017). Receptors were amplified or captured by the immunoSEQ multiplex PCR assay. The multiplex PCR relied on a mix of 60 forward primers for TCR Vbeta segments and 13 reverse primers for TCR Jbeta segments. Not all clones reach the TCRdb copy of this immuneACCESS table, which keeps in-frame sequences only. Checked studies attribute under half of the gap to unresolved V genes and leave the rest unexplained. Within this sample are 170,000 or so clones, with about 86% of them counted one time only. Of the sample, 2.2% is held by the ten largest clones. The sample consisted of PBMCs. The origin of the receptors is a woman between 25 and 40 years old in good health and CMV-seronegative.

This chain links TRBV9 with TRBJ1-1; perhaps TRBD1 as D (6 bases). In germline, CDR1 is SGDLS, CDR2 YYNGEE. V lost 4 bases and J lost 1, with 17 bases in between. CDR3 length: 16 amino acids. The CDR3 protein is CASSPRTGSRNTEAFF. DNA of the CDR3: TGTGCCAGCAGCCCAAGAACAGGGTCGAGGAACACTGAAGCTTTCTTT.

The rearrangement uses TRBV5-4 and TRBJ2-3, with D uncertain. V was shortened by 2 bases and J by 4 bases, with 14 bases between the two germline ends. Per germline, CDR1 SGHNT and CDR2 YYREEE (reference sequence). The CDR3 loop spans 15 amino acids. Written as DNA, the CDR3 is TGTGCCAGCAGCTTACTACACAACCGTGCAGATACGCAGTATTTT. This codes for CASSLLHNRADTQYF.

The chain uses TRBV27 and TRBJ2-2; TRBD2 might be the D (5 bases). V lost 6 bases and J lost 7, with 15 bases in between. This CDR3 has 14 residues. Germline CDR1 MNHEY, CDR2 SMNVEV (reference sequence). CDR3 bases: TGTGCCAGCAGCCGAACTACTAGTTACGGGGAGCTGTTTTTT. Translated: CASSRTTSYGELFF.

This CDR3 reads CASSLRGDREVYGYTF. CDR3 bases: TGTGCCAGCAGCTTGCGCGGGGACAGGGAGGTGTATGGCTACACCTTC. This chain links TRBV5-6 with TRBJ1-2, with 9 positions matching TRBD1. Germline V CDR1 and CDR2: SGHDT, YYEEEE. This CDR3 contains 16 residues. The junction had 9 bases not matched to a gene; V was cut back by 1 base and J by 5 bases.

The chain has TRBV19 and TRBJ1-5; the D is unclear. Germline V gene lookup returns CDR1 LNHDA and CDR2 SQIVND (reference sequence). This CDR3 has 13 amino acids. V was pared by 5 bases and J by 5 bases, with 10 bases between. CDR3 sequence: CASSPSVDQPQHF. In nucleotides, the CDR3 is TGTGCCAGTAGTCCCTCTGTAGATCAGCCCCAGCATTTT.

The rearrangement uses TRBV4-2 and TRBJ2-5, with TRBD1 matching 8 bases. The J call could be wrong; TRBJ2-7 is a better fit for the DNA end. This CDR3 region has 15 residues. Germline CDR1 and CDR2: LGHNA and YNFKEQ. CDR3 sequence reads: CASSQEAGGTDEQYF. The CDR3 nucleotides read TGTGCCAGCAGCCAAGAAGCAGGGGGCACCGACGAGCAGTACTTC.

The chain carries TRBV9 and TRBJ2-3, with TRBD1 matching 11 bases. J gave up 2 bases and V 3 bases, and 5 bases lay outside the gene matches. The CDR3 runs 16 residues. CDR1 SGDLS and CDR2 YYNGEE come from the germline V gene. CDR3 protein: CASSAWTGGPTDTQYF. CDR3 in DNA: TGTGCCAGCAGCGCGTGGACAGGGGGCCCCACAGATACGCAGTATTTT.

This sequence joins TRBV27 and TRBJ2-4; 9 bases align to TRBD2. V shed 4 bases, J shed 8 bases, and the junction held 9 bases outside the gene matches. This CDR3 has 15 amino acids. Germline V gene data show CDR1 as MNHEY and CDR2 as SMNVEV (reference sequence). CDR3 sequence reads: CASSYHAGGPDIQYF. The DNA for the CDR3 is TGTGCCAGCAGTTATCACGCGGGAGGGCCGGACATTCAGTACTTC.

The chain combines TRBV7-9 with TRBJ2-7, with D perhaps TRBD1 (5 bases). This CDR3 is built from 14 residues. V lost 5 bases and J 2 bases, leaving 13 bases between the germline ends. Germline values: CDR1 SEHNR, CDR2 FQNEAQ (reference sequence). CDR3 amino acids: CASSHPGQPYEQYF. The CDR3 coding sequence is TGTGCCAGCAGCCACCCCGGACAACCCTACGAGCAGTACTTC. Looking up the rest from reference TRBV7-9 and TRBJ2-7 gives the full variable domain: DTGVSQNPRHKITKRGQNVTFRCDPISEHNRLYWYRQTLGQGPEFLTYFQNEAQLEKSRLLSDRFSAERPKGSFSTLEIQRTEQGDSAMYLCASSHPGQPYEQYFGPGTRLTVT.

J is TRBJ2-2 and V is TRBV7-2, with a tentative D call TRBD2 (6 bases). Germline V CDR1 and CDR2: SGHTA, FQGNSA. Trimming removed 1 base from V and 4 bases from J, with 7 bases in between. The length of the CDR3 is 14 residues. CDR3 loop: CASSLVGGTGELFF. CDR3 bases: TGTGCCAGCAGCTTAGTGGGGGGCACCGGGGAGCTGTTTTTT.

The J gene is TRBJ2-1, the V gene TRBV6-5, with TRBD2 identical over 7 bases. Germline V gene data show CDR1 as MNHEY and CDR2 as SVGAGI. The CDR3 is 15 amino acids. J lost 6 bases, V lost 0 bases, and 5 bases had no gene match. The CDR3 reads CASSYSGRELNEQFF. The CDR3 DNA sequence: TGTGCCAGCAGTTACTCTGGGCGGGAGCTCAATGAGCAGTTCTTC.

A remark on this clone: The junction shows a germline mismatch at one end, possibly a read error. V gene TRBV5-1 combines with J gene TRBJ2-4; tentatively, D is TRBD1 (6 bases). Germline V gene sequence: CDR1 SGHRS, CDR2 YFSETQ. There are 12 residues in the CDR3. This CDR3 is CASTQGNNSQYF. CDR3 nucleotides: TGCGCCAGTACACAGGGAAACAACAGTCAGTACTTC.

J is TRBJ2-2 and V is TRBV28; D is perhaps TRBD1 (6 bases). Germline loops: CDR1 MDHEN, CDR2 SYDVKM. The CDR3 totals 14 residues. V shed 2 bases and J shed 7 bases, with 11 bases lying between them. The DNA of the CDR3 is TGTGCCAGCAGTTTAAACAGGGTTCACGGGGAGCTGTTTTTT. Translating it yields CASSLNRVHGELFF.

V gene TRBV27 combines with J gene TRBJ2-1; 13 bases align to TRBD2. V shed 2 bases, J shed 8 bases, and the junction held 9 bases outside the gene matches. Germline values: CDR1 MNHEY, CDR2 SMNVEV (reference sequence). This CDR3 contains 17 residues. CDR3 DNA: TGTGCCAGCAGTTTACTGGGGACTAGCGGGAAGTTGGATGAGCAGTTCTTC. Translated, it gives CASSLLGTSGKLDEQFF.

The chain combines TRBV6-1 with TRBJ1-1; 8 bases match TRBD1. This CDR3 is built from 15 residues. Per germline, CDR1 MNHNS and CDR2 SASEGT. With V trimmed by 2 bases and J by 5 bases, 7 bases remained unmatched. In DNA, the CDR3 is TGTGCCAGCAGTGAATTAGTAACAGGGGGAACTGAAGCTTTCTTT. Translating gives CASSELVTGGTEAFF.

The chain couples TRBV5-1 to TRBJ2-5, with D possibly TRBD2 on 6 matching bases. The CDR3 covers 16 residues. V lost 0 bases to trimming and J lost 4 bases, with 16 bases between them. Germline V lookup: CDR1 SGHRS, CDR2 YFSETQ. The CDR3 loop reads CASSLAGVGGGETQYF. The CDR3 DNA sequence: TGCGCCAGCAGCTTGGCCGGAGTGGGGGGAGGAGAGACCCAGTACTTC.

This chain links TRBV11-2 with TRBJ2-1; TRBD1 agrees at 7 bases. The CDR3 totals 15 residues. The germline CDR1 and CDR2 sequences are SGHAT and FQNNGV. The trim removed 5 bases at V and 3 bases at J, leaving 7 bases unmatched. CDR3: CASSQTGAGYNEQFF. The CDR3 nucleotides read TGTGCCAGCAGCCAAACAGGGGCGGGCTACAATGAGCAGTTCTTC. The whole variable domain, remainder taken from reference TRBV11-2 and TRBJ2-1, is EAGVAQSPRYKIIEKRQSVAFWCNPISGHATLYWYQQILGQGPKLLIQFQNNGVVDDSQLPKDRFSAERLKGVDSTLKIQPAKLEDSAVYLCASSQTGAGYNEQFFGPGTRLTVL.

This chain connects TRBV7-9 to TRBJ1-2, with D maybe TRBD1 (6 bases). The CDR3 runs to 15 residues. Deletions cut 5 bases from V and 4 bases from J, with 17 bases between. Germline V CDR1 and CDR2: SEHNR, FQNEAQ (reference sequence). CDR3 DNA sequence: TGTGCCAGCAGCGGCGCGTCCGGGACAAGCTATGGCTACACCTTC. Translating it yields CASSGASGTSYGYTF.